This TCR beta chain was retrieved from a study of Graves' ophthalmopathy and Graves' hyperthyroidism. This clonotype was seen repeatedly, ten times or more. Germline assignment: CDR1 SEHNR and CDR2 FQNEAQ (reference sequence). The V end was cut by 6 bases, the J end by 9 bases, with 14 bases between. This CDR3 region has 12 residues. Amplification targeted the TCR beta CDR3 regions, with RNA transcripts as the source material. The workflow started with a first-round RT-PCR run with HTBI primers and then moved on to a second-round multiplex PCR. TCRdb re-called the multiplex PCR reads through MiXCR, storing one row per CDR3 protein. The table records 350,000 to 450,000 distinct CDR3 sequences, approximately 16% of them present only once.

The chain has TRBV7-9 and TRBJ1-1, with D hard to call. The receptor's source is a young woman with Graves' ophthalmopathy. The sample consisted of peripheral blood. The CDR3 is CASSPRRMKAFF. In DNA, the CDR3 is TGTGCCAGCAGTCCCCGCAGGATGAAAGCTTTCTTT. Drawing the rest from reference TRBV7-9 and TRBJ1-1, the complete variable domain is DTGVSQNPRHKITKRGQNVTFRCDPISEHNRLYWYRQTLGQGPEFLTYFQNEAQLEKSRLLSDRFSAERPKGSFSTLEIQRTEQGDSAMYLCASSPRRMKAFFGQGTRLTVV.